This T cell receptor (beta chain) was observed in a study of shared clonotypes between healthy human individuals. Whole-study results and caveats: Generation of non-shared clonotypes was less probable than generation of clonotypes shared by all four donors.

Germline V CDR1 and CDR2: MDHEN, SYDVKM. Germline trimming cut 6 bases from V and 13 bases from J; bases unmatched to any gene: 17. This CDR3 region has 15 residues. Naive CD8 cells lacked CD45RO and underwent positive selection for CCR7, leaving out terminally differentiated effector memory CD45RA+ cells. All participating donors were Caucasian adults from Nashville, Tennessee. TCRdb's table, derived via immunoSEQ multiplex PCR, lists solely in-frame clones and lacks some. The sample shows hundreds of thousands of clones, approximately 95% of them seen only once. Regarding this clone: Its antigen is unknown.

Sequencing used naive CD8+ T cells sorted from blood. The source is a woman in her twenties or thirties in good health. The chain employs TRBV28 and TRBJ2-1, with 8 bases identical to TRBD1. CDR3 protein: CASSAGGEWNVYQFF. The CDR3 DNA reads TGTGCCAGCAGCGCAGGGGGCGAGTGGAACGTTTACCAGTTCTTC.